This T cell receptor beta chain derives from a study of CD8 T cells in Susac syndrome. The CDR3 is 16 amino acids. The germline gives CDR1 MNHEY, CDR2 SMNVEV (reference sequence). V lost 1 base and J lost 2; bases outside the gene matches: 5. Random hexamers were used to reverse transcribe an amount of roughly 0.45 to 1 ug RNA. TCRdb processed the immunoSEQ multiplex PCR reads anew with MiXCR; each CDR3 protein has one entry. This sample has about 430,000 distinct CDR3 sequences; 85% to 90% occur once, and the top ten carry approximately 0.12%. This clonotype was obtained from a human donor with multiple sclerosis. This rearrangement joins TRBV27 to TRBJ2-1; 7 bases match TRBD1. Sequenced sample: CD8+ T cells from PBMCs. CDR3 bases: TGTGCCAGCAGTTTATTTACAGGGGTCCCCTACAATGAGCAGTTCTTC. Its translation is CASSLFTGVPYNEQFF.